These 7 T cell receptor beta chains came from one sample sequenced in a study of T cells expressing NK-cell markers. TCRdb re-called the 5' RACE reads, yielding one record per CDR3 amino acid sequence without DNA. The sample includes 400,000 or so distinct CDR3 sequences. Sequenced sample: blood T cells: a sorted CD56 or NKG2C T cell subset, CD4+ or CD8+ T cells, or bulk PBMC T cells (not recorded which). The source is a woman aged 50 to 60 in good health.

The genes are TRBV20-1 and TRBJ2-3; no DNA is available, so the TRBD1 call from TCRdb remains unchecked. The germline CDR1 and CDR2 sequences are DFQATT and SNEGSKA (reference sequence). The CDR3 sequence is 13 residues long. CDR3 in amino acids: CSARRGKRDTQYF.

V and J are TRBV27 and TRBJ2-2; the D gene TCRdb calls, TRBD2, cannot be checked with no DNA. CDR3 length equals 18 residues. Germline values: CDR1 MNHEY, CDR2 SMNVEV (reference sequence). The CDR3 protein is CASSLSYSSGTNTGELFF.

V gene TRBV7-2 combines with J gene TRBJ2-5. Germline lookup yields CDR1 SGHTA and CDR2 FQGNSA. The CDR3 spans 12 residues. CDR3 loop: CASRKAGSTQYF. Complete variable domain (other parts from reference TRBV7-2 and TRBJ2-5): GAGVSQSPSNKVTEKGKDVELRCDPISGHTALYWYRQSLGQGLEFLIYFQGNSAPDKSGLPSDRFSAERTGGSVSTLTIQRTQQEDSAVYLCASRKAGSTQYFGPGTRLLVL.

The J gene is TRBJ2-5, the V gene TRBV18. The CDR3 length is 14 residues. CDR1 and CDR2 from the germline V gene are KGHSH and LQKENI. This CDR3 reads CASSPRDSQETQYF.

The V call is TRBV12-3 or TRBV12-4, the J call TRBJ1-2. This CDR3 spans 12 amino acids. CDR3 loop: CASSAGIRGYTF.

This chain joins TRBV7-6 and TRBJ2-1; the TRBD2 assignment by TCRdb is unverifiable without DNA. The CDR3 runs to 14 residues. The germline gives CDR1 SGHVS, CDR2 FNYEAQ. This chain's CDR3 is CASSTTSGGHEQFF.

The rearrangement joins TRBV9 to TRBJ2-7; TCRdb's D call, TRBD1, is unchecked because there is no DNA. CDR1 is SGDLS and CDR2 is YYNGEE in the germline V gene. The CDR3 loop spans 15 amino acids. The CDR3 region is CASSIEGTGAAKQYF.